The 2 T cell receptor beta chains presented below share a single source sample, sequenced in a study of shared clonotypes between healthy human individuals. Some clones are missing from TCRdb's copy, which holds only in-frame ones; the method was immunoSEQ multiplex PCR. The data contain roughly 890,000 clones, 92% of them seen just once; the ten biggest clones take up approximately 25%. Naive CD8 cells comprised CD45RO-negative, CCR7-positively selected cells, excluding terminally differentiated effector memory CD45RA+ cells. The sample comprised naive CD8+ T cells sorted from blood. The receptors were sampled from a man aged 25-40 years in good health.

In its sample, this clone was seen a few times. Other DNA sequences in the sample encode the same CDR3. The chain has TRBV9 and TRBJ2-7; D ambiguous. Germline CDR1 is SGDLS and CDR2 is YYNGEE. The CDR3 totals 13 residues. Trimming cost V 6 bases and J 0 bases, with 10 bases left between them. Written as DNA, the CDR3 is TGTGCCAGCAACTCCGGCAGCTCCTACGAGCAGTACTTC. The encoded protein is CASNSGSSYEQYF.

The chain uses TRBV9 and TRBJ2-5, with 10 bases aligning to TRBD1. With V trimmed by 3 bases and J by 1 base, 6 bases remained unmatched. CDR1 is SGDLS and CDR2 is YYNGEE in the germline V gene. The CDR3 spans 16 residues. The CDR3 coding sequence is TGTGCCAGCAGCGACCCCCGGACAGGGGGCCAAGAGACCCAGTACTTC. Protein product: CASSDPRTGGQETQYF.